The entry below gives a single T cell receptor beta chain sequence along with its context. Its antigen is not identified. This sample stems from a study of T-cell reconstitution after alpha-beta-depleted transplantation in children. Notes on the study in general: Expanded graft clones, several hundred of them, were reportedly the source of alpha-beta T cells about two months after transplant. Surviving recipient T cells and thymic progenitors underlay high day-60 TCRbeta diversity in some patients.

CDR3 length equals 18 residues. V was clipped by 2 bases and J by 2 bases, with 18 bases between them. Unique molecular identifiers were incorporated when the TCRbeta library was constructed. Using its own MiXCR run on the PCR reads, TCRdb lists one record per CDR3 protein. The data hold 900,000 or so distinct CDR3 sequences, with 16% observed a single time. The receptor was isolated from a male patient under 18 who had a stem cell transplant for acute lymphoblastic leukemia, so the T cells may come from the graft donor. Specimen: PBMCs, mostly from graft donor cells, collected 360 days after TCRalphabeta/CD19-depleted stem cell transplant. This rearrangement joins TRBV23-1 to TRBJ2-2; tentative D call: TRBD1 (6 bases). TRBV23-1 is assigned to the ORF class and has an uncertain function. The CDR3 nucleotides are TGCGCCAGCAGTCAAACTTTCCCGGGACACGCTAACACCGGGGAGCTGTTTTTT. The encoded protein is CASSQTFPGHANTGELFF.